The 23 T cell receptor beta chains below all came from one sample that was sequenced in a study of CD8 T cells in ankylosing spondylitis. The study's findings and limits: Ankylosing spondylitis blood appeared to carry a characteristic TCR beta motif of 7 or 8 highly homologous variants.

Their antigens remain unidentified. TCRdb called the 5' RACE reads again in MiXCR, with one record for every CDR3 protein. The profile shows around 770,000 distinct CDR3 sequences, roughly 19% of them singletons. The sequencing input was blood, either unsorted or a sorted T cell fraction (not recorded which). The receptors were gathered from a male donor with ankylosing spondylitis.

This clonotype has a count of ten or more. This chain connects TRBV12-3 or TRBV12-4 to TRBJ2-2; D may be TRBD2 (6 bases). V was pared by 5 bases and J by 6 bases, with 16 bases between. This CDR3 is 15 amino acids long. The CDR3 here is CASSPRLVRPGELFF. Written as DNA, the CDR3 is TGTGCCAGCAGTCCCCGACTAGTTAGGCCCGGGGAGCTGTTTTTT.

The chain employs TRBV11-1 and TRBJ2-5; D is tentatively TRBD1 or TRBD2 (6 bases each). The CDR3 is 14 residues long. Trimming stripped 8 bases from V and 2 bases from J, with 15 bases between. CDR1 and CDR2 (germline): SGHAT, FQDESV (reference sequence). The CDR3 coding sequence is TGTGCCAGCGGGCCGGGGGCGAAGCAAGAGACCCAGTACTTC. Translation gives CASGPGAKQETQYF.

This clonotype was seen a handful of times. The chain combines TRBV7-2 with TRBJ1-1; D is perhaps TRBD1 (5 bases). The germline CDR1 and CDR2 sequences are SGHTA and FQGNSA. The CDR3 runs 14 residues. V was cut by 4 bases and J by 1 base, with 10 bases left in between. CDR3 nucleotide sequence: TGTGCCAGCAGCTCGATGGGGGGGAACACTGAAGCTTTCTTT. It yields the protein CASSSMGGNTEAFF.

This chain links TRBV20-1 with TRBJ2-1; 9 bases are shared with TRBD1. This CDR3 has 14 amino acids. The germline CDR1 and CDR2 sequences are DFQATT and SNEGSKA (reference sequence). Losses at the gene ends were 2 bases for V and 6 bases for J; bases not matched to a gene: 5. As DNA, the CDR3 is TGCAGTGCTAGAACCGGGACAGGGTCCAATGAGCAGTTCTTC. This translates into CSARTGTGSNEQFF.

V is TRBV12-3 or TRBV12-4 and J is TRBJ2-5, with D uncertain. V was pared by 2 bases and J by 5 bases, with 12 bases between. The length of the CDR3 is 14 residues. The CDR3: CASSLTTAFETQYF. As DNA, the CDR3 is TGTGCCAGCAGTTTAACTACGGCGTTCGAGACCCAGTACTTC.

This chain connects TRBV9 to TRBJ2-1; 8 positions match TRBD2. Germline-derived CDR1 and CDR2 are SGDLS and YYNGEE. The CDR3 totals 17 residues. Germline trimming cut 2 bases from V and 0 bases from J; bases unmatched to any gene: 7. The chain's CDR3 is CASSVGAGAPSYNEQFF. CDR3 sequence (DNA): TGTGCCAGCAGCGTGGGAGCGGGGGCTCCCTCCTACAATGAGCAGTTCTTC.

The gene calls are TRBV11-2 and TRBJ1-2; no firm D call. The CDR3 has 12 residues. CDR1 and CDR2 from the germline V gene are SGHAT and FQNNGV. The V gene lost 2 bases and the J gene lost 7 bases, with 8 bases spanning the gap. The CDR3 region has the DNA TGTGCCAGCAGCTTATTTTCGGGTGGCTACACCTTC. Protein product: CASSLFSGGYTF.

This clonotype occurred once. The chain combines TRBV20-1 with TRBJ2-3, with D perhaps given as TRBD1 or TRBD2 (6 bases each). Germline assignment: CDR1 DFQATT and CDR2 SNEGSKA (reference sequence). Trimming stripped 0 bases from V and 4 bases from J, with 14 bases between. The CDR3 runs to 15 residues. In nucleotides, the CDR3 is TGCAGTGCTAGAGATTGGGGAAGGGGGGCAGATACGCAGTATTTT. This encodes CSARDWGRGADTQYF.

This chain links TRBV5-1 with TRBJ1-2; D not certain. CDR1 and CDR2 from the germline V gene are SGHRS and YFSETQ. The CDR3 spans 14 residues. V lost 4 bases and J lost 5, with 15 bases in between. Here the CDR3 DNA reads TGCGCCAGCAGCCTCTCGGACGGATCTTATGGCTACACCTTC. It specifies CASSLSDGSYGYTF.

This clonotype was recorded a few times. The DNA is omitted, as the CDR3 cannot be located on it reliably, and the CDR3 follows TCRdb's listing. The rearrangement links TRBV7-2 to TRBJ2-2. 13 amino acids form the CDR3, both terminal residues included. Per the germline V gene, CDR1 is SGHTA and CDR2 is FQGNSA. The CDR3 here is CASSLAFGELFFF.

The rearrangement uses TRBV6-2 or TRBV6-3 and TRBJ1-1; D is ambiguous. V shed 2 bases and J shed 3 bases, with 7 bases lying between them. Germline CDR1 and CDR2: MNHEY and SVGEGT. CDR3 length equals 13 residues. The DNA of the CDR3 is TGTGCCAGCAGTTACCGATGGGACACTGAAGCTTTCTTT. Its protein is CASSYRWDTEAFF.

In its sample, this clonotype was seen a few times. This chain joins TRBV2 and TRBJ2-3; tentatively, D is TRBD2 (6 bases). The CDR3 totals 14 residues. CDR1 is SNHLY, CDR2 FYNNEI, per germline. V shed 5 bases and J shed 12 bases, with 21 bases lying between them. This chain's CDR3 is CASSLMLGLPQQYF. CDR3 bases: TGTGCCAGCAGTTTGATGCTTGGACTACCTCAACAGTATTTT.

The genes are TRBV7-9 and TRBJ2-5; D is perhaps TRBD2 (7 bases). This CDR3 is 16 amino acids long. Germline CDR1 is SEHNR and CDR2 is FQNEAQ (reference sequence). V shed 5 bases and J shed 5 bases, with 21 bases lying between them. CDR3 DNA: TGTGCCAGCAGCCCCGTGGGGGGGCCACTCCAGGAGACCCAGTACTTC. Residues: CASSPVGGPLQETQYF.

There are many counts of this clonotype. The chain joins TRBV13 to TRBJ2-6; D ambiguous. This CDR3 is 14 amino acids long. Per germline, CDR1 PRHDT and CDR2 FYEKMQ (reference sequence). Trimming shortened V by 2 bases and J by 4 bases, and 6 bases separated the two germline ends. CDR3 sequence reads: CASSLMRGANVLTF. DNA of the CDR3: TGTGCCAGCAGCTTAATGAGGGGGGCCAACGTCCTGACTTTC.

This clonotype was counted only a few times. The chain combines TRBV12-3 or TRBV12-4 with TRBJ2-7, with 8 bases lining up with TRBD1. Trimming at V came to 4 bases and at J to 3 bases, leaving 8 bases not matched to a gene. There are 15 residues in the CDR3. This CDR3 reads CASSSRTGIDYEQYF. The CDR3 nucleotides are TGTGCCAGCAGTTCCCGGACAGGGATAGACTACGAGCAGTACTTC.

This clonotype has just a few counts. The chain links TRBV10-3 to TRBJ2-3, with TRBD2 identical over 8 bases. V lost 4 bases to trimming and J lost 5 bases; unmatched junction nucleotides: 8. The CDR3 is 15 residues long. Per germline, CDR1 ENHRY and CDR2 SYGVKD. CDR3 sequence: CAISVGREVIDTQYF. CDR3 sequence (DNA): TGTGCCATCAGTGTCGGGCGGGAGGTAATAGATACGCAGTATTTT.

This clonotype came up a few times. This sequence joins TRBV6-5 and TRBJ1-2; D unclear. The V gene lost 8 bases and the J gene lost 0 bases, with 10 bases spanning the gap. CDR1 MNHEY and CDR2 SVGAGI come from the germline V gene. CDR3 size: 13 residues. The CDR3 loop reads CASRGWANYGYTF. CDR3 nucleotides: TGTGCCAGCCGCGGGTGGGCTAACTATGGCTACACCTTC.

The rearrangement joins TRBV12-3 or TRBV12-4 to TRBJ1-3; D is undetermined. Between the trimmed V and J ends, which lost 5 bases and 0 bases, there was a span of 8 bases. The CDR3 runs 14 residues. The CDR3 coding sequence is TGTGCCAGCAGTCCGACGTTCTCTGGAAACACCATATATTTT. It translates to CASSPTFSGNTIYF.

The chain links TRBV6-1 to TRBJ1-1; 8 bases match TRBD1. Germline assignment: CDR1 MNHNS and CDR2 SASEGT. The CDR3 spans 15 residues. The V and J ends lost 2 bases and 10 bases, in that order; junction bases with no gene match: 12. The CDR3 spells CASSEQGQGPAGAFF. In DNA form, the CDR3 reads TGTGCCAGCAGTGAACAAGGACAGGGTCCTGCTGGAGCTTTCTTT.

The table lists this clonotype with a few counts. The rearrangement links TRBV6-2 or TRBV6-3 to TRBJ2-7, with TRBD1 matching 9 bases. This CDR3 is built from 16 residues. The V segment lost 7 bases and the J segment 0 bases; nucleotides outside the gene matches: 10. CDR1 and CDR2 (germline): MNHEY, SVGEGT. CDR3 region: CASNPDRGTSSYEQYF. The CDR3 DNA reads TGTGCCAGCAACCCTGACAGGGGGACAAGCTCCTACGAGCAGTACTTC.

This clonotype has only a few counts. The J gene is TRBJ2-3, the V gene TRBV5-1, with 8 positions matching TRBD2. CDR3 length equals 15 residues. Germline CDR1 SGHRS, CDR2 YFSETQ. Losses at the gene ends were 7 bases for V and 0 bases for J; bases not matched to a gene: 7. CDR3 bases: TGCGCCAGCTGTCGACTAGCGCCCAGCACAGATACGCAGTATTTT. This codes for CASCRLAPSTDTQYF.

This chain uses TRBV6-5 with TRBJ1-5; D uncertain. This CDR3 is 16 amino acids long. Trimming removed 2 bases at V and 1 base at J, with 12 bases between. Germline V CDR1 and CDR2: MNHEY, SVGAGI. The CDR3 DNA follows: TGTGCCAGCAGTTACATGGGTTCGAGGAGCAATCAGCCCCAGCATTTT. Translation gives CASSYMGSRSNQPQHF.

CDR3: CSALEESYEQYF. The CDR3, as DNA: TGCAGTGCTCTTGAGGAGAGCTACGAGCAGTACTTC. The rearrangement joins TRBV20-1 to TRBJ2-7; no firm D call. The CDR3 extends over 12 amino acids. Trimming removed 5 bases at V and 3 bases at J, with 11 bases between. In germline, CDR1 is DFQATT, CDR2 SNEGSKA (reference sequence).